Presented here are 26 T cell receptor beta chains from one specimen sequenced in a study of beta chain features in type 1 diabetes listed by TCRdb under 2018. Library preparation employed the immunoSEQ multiplex PCR assay. The entire amount of isolated RNA was reverse transcribed using the High Capacity cDNA Reverse Transcription Kit, so the sequenced TCRB transcripts were expressed ones. As stored in TCRdb, this immuneACCESS dataset retains in-frame rearrangements with V and J assigned. A fraction of the clones does not appear; measured against another copy, unresolved V genes explain less than half of the discrepancy, and the remainder lacks a known reason. The sample table records 250,000 to 350,000 clones; 12% to 15% of these occur just once. Together, the top ten hold roughly 7% of the sample. Sequenced: central memory CD4+ T cells from blood. The receptors derive from a man aged 30 to 45 in good health.

The J gene is TRBJ2-5, the V gene TRBV7-2; 15 bases align to TRBD2. V lost 5 bases, J lost 5 bases, and 6 bases stayed unmatched. The CDR3 is made up of 16 amino acids. Germline V gene sequence: CDR1 SGHTA, CDR2 FQGNSA. CDR3 sequence (DNA): TGTGCCAGCAGCCGGACTAGCGGGGGGGCGTTTGAGACCCAGTACTTC. Encoded protein: CASSRTSGGAFETQYF.

The V gene is TRBV7-8, the J gene TRBJ1-2; D unclear. CDR3 size: 15 residues. V lost 5 bases and J 7 bases, leaving 20 bases between the germline ends. In germline, CDR1 is SGHVS, CDR2 FQNEAQ. CDR3 loop: CASSPYLSPSSGYTF. CDR3 in DNA: TGTGCCAGCAGCCCCTACCTTTCCCCGTCTAGTGGCTACACCTTC.

This clone has just one count. The CDR3 region has the DNA TGTGCCAGCAACCTTCGGGGGGAAAAGACCCAGTACTTC. As protein: CASNLRGEKTQYF. This chain connects TRBV7-2 to TRBJ2-5, with 7 nucleotides matching TRBD2. The CDR3 spans 13 residues. J lost 6 bases, V lost 7 bases, and 8 bases had no gene match. CDR1 is SGHTA, CDR2 FQGNSA, per germline. The whole variable domain, remainder taken from reference TRBV7-2 and TRBJ2-5, is GAGVSQSPSNKVTEKGKDVELRCDPISGHTALYWYRQSLGQGLEFLIYFQGNSAPDKSGLPSDRFSAERTGGSVSTLTIQRTQQEDSAVYLCASNLRGEKTQYFGPGTRLLVL.

This sequence joins TRBV7-2 and TRBJ2-1; 11 bases are a match to TRBD2. V was clipped by 1 base and J by 6 bases; unmatched bases: 5. The V gene's germline CDR1 is SGHTA and CDR2 FQGNSA. CDR3 length equals 16 residues. The CDR3 protein is CASSLVGLAGLNEQFF. The CDR3 bases are TGTGCCAGCAGCTTAGTTGGACTAGCGGGCCTCAATGAGCAGTTCTTC.

There are a few counts of this clone. This rearrangement joins TRBV2 to TRBJ2-2; perhaps D is TRBD1 or TRBD2 (6 bases each). The CDR3 totals 14 residues. V was clipped by 7 bases and J by 3 bases, with 12 bases between them. The V gene's germline CDR1 is SNHLY and CDR2 FYNNEI. This chain's CDR3 is CASISGAYTGELFF. DNA for the CDR3: TGTGCCAGCATTTCGGGGGCCTACACCGGGGAGCTGTTTTTT.

This clone appeared a few times. One end of the junction is discordant with germline, which a read error may explain. The chain carries TRBV7-2 and TRBJ1-1, with D hard to call. This CDR3 is built from 14 residues. From germline, CDR1 is SGHTA and CDR2 FQGNSA. The CDR3 loop reads CASSLETRTTEAFF. The CDR3 DNA reads as TGTGCCAGCAGTTTAGAGACCAGAACAACTGAAGCTTTCTTT.

The rearrangement joins TRBV25-1 to TRBJ1-1; maybe TRBD1 (6 bases). V lost 4 bases and J lost 0, with 9 bases in between. CDR3 length: 14 amino acids. Per germline, CDR1 MGHDK and CDR2 SYGVNS. CDR3 bases: TGTGCCAGCAGTGGGTACAGGGTGAACACTGAAGCTTTCTTT. Residues: CASSGYRVNTEAFF.

The J gene is TRBJ1-1, the V gene TRBV7-9, with TRBD1 matching over 11 bases. There are 15 residues in the CDR3. The germline CDR1 and CDR2 sequences are SEHNR and FQNEAQ (reference sequence). J lost 3 bases, V lost 4 bases, and 4 bases had no gene match. The chain's CDR3 is CASSSRDRGDTEAFF. The DNA of the CDR3 is TGTGCCAGCAGCTCCCGGGACAGGGGGGACACTGAAGCTTTCTTT.

A few counts support this clone. V is TRBV6-1 and J is TRBJ1-2; TRBD1 aligns across 7 bases. This CDR3 comprises 15 residues. The ends lost 7 bases at V and 1 base at J; junction bases unmatched: 9. Germline V CDR1 and CDR2: MNHNS, SASEGT. The CDR3 is CASKLDTGVNYGYTF. The CDR3 DNA reads as TGTGCCAGCAAACTGGATACAGGGGTTAACTATGGCTACACCTTC.

The V call is TRBV7-6, the J call TRBJ2-5; D unresolved. Germline-derived CDR1 and CDR2 are SGHVS and FNYEAQ. Trimming removed 5 bases from V and 10 bases from J, with 14 bases in between. This CDR3 has 12 residues. The CDR3 DNA is TGTGCCAGCAGCGGTCAGGCACAAGTCCAGTACTTC. Translated, it gives CASSGQAQVQYF.

This clone turned up a few times. The junction and the germline gene differ at one end; a read error may be behind it. Other DNA sequences in the same sample also yield this CDR3. This chain uses TRBV4-1 with TRBJ1-3, with TRBD1 identical over 8 bases. From germline, CDR1 is MGHRA and CDR2 YSYEKL. The CDR3 has 17 amino acids. As DNA, the CDR3 is TGCGCCAGCAGTCAAGAAAGAACAGGGGGCTCTGGAAACACCATATATTTT. Translation gives CASSQERTGGSGNTIYF.

The chain uses TRBV7-2 and TRBJ1-5, with 8 bases matching TRBD1. V shed 1 base and J 10 bases; nucleotides not matched to a gene: 6. Germline V CDR1 and CDR2: SGHTA, FQGNSA. The CDR3 consists of 14 residues. This CDR3 reads CASSLVGQGSPQHF. The CDR3 coding sequence is TGTGCCAGCAGCTTAGTTGGACAGGGTTCTCCCCAGCATTTT.

This clone was recorded a few times. The genes are TRBV5-1 and TRBJ1-1; TRBD1 is a possible D gene (6 bases). V was cut by 4 bases and J by 4 bases, with 14 bases left in between. The CDR3 has 14 residues. Germline assignment: CDR1 SGHRS and CDR2 YFSETQ. CDR3 region: CASSAETGGTEAFF. Here the CDR3 DNA reads TGCGCCAGCAGCGCAGAGACAGGTGGCACTGAAGCTTTCTTT.

This clone came up a few times. This chain uses TRBV5-1 with TRBJ2-7; D gene unclear. Trimming cost V 4 bases and J 0 bases, with 17 bases left between them. Germline V gene sequence: CDR1 SGHRS, CDR2 YFSETQ. The CDR3 is 16 amino acids. The DNA for the CDR3 is TGCGCCAGCAGCAAATCACATGACGGTTTCTCCTACGAGCAGTACTTC. Translated: CASSKSHDGFSYEQYF.

The V gene is TRBV5-1, the J gene TRBJ1-2; tentatively, D is TRBD1 (6 bases). The CDR3 contains 15 residues. V dropped 3 bases and J dropped 4 bases, with 16 bases sitting between them. CDR1 SGHRS and CDR2 YFSETQ come from the germline V gene. The DNA of the CDR3 is TGCGCCAGCAGCTCCCGGGCGGAGGGGGGCTATGGCTACACCTTC. Translating it yields CASSSRAEGGYGYTF.

The V and J genes are TRBV5-6 and TRBJ1-5; perhaps TRBD1 as D (5 bases). Germline V CDR1 and CDR2: SGHDT, YYEEEE. CDR3 length: 13 amino acids. Trimming left V 4 bases short and J 10 bases short, with 15 bases between. The CDR3 is CASSNIQGNPQHF. The CDR3 bases are TGTGCCAGCAGCAACATTCAGGGTAATCCCCAGCATTTT.

J is TRBJ2-7 and V is TRBV4-1, with D possibly matching TRBD2 (6 bases). The CDR3 totals 14 residues. CDR1 and CDR2 (germline): MGHRA, YSYEKL. V was cut by 2 bases and J by 4 bases, with 12 bases left in between. The CDR3 sequence is CASSQYSGLYEQYV. CDR3 DNA: TGCGCCAGCAGCCAATATAGCGGATTGTACGAGCAGTACGTC.

The count of this clone is one. This chain links TRBV7-9 with TRBJ1-1; no reliable D call. This CDR3 is built from 13 residues. V shed 1 base and J shed 6 bases, with 9 bases lying between them. Looked up from germline, CDR1 is SEHNR and CDR2 is FQNEAQ (reference sequence). The CDR3 sequence: CASSLEVAAEAFF. The CDR3 nucleotides read TGTGCCAGCAGCTTAGAAGTGGCTGCTGAAGCTTTCTTT.

The chain has TRBV13 and TRBJ1-1, with a tentative D call TRBD1 (5 bases). V was cut by 6 bases and J by 3 bases, with 14 bases left in between. The germline V gene has CDR1 PRHDT and CDR2 FYEKMQ (reference sequence). The CDR3 runs to 14 residues. The DNA for the CDR3 is TGTGCCAGCAGTACAGCGGGGGGTTACACTGAAGCTTTCTTT. This codes for CASSTAGGYTEAFF.

V gene TRBV7-2 combines with J gene TRBJ1-2; 8 nucleotides agree with TRBD1. Germline loops: CDR1 SGHTA, CDR2 FQGNSA. J gave up 6 bases and V 5 bases, and 8 bases lay outside the gene matches. The CDR3 is 14 residues long. CDR3 coding DNA: TGTGCCAGCAGCCCCCAGACAGGGGATGATGGCTACACCTTC. Translating it yields CASSPQTGDDGYTF.

V gene TRBV5-4 combines with J gene TRBJ1-1; D gene unclear. The V and J ends lost 1 base and 5 bases respectively, with 12 bases between them. Germline V lookup: CDR1 SGHNT, CDR2 YYREEE (reference sequence). The CDR3 is 14 amino acids. CDR3 protein: CASSLSGVGTEAFF. The CDR3 bases are TGTGCCAGCAGCTTGTCCGGGGTTGGGACTGAAGCTTTCTTT.

In its sample, this clone was seen a few times. This rearrangement joins TRBV9 to TRBJ2-5, with D perhaps TRBD2 (7 bases). Germline V gene lookup returns CDR1 SGDLS and CDR2 YYNGEE. V lost 0 bases and J lost 5, with 11 bases in between. The CDR3 has 14 amino acids. The CDR3: CASSVGTRGETQYF. The CDR3 DNA is TGTGCCAGCAGCGTAGGGACTAGGGGGGAGACCCAGTACTTC.

V is TRBV7-9 and J is TRBJ1-1; D is uncertain. This CDR3 comprises 12 residues. The germline CDR1 and CDR2 sequences are SEHNR and FQNEAQ (reference sequence). V shed 3 bases and J shed 6 bases, with 8 bases lying between them. The CDR3, as DNA: TGTGCCAGCAGCTTGCCCCAATCTGAAGCTTTCTTT. Its translation is CASSLPQSEAFF. The whole variable domain, filled in from reference TRBV7-9 and TRBJ1-1, reads DTGVSQNPRHKITKRGQNVTFRCDPISEHNRLYWYRQTLGQGPEFLTYFQNEAQLEKSRLLSDRFSAERPKGSFSTLEIQRTEQGDSAMYLCASSLPQSEAFFGQGTRLTVV.

This chain joins TRBV15 and TRBJ2-7, with 8 bases that match TRBD2. Per germline, CDR1 LNHNV and CDR2 YYDKDF (reference sequence). CDR3 length equals 16 residues. V lost 3 bases and J lost 2; bases outside the gene matches: 9. The CDR3 region is CATSSGHSGGPYEQYF. CDR3 DNA sequence: TGTGCCACCAGCAGCGGCCACAGCGGGGGCCCCTACGAGCAGTACTTC.

The rearrangement links TRBV7-2 to TRBJ1-3; no definite D call. Per the germline V gene, CDR1 is SGHTA and CDR2 is FQGNSA. The CDR3 contains 15 residues. V shed 1 base and J shed 0 bases, with 7 bases lying between them. The CDR3 sequence is CASSLGVLSGNTIYF. The CDR3 nucleotides are TGTGCCAGCAGCTTAGGGGTACTCTCTGGAAACACCATATATTTT.

The chain carries TRBV4-2 and TRBJ1-4; D not certain. The CDR3 sequence is 14 residues long. V gave up 1 base and J gave up 5 bases, with 8 bases separating them. The germline V gene has CDR1 LGHNA and CDR2 YNFKEQ. The CDR3 DNA sequence: TGTGCCAGCAGCCAAGTCCCAGACAATGAAAAACTGTTTTTT. This encodes CASSQVPDNEKLFF.